This T cell receptor (beta chain) was captured in a study of early T cells in non-severe SARS-CoV-2 infection. Tagging with unique molecular identifiers was applied to individual cDNA molecules. TCRdb used MiXCR to reprocess the 5' RACE reads, holding one entry per CDR3 protein. The table includes about 50,000 distinct CDR3 sequences, about a tenth detected once. Study-wide results and caveats: Private and CD4 specificities were missed by VDJdb matching, skewed to anti-spike CD8.

From germline, CDR1 is SQVTM and CDR2 ANQGSEA. The CDR3 totals 10 residues. V lost 6 bases, J lost 3 bases, and 5 bases lay in between. This clonotype was observed a handful of times. Its antigen remains unidentified. What was sequenced was whole blood. This receptor was identified in an adult who was a healthcare worker with PCR-confirmed SARS-CoV-2 infection or an uninfected control (not recorded which). The chain is built from TRBV29-1 and TRBJ1-1; D is unclear. The CDR3 spells CSVAHTEAFF. As DNA, the CDR3 is TGCAGCGTGGCCCACACTGAAGCTTTCTTT.